The entry below describes one T cell receptor beta chain. The antigen remains undetermined. The data were obtained in a study of cytomegalovirus exposure and HLA in healthy donors. Study-level points and caveats: In a later analysis, several top co-occurrence clusters appeared linked to parvovirus B19, influenza, CMV and Epstein-Barr virus.

PCR involved 60 Vbeta and 13 Jbeta primers. The assay was immunoSEQ multiplex PCR, and TCRdb's table has in-frame clones only and misses some. The table lists about 160,000 clones, 79% of them singletons. CDR1 and CDR2 (germline): SGHVT, SQSDAQ. Trimming left V 3 bases short and J 0 bases short, with 9 bases between. This CDR3 region has 15 residues. The genes are TRBV7-4 and TRBJ1-5; tentative D call: TRBD1 (6 bases). The clonotype originates from a human donor in good health. The sequenced sample was PBMCs. In DNA, the CDR3 is TGTGCCAGCAGCTTCCTGGGACATAGCAATCAGCCCCAGCATTTT. It yields the protein CASSFLGHSNQPQHF.